The next 18 T cell receptor beta chains were all read from a single sample in a study of T cell changes during pregnancy in multiple sclerosis. The assay was immunoSEQ multiplex PCR, and TCRdb's table has in-frame clones only and misses some. Of approximately 44,000 clones in the sample, just under 95% were seen once. The source material was CD4+ T cells from peripheral blood mononuclear cells, sampled in the third trimester of pregnancy. These receptors were collected from a female donor with multiple sclerosis, enrolled in a pregnancy study.

The genes are TRBV5-1 and TRBJ1-2; weak D call: TRBD1 (5 bases). V shed 0 bases and J shed 4 bases, with 7 bases lying between them. The CDR3 is 13 residues long. Germline CDR1 and CDR2: SGHRS and YFSETQ. CDR3 nucleotides: TGCGCCAGCAGCTTGGAGCAGGGCTATGGCTACACCTTC. Its translation is CASSLEQGYGYTF.

The chain carries TRBV7-9 and TRBJ1-1, with D unresolved. V lost 6 bases and J lost 2, with 10 bases in between. The CDR3 runs 13 residues. The V gene's germline CDR1 is SEHNR and CDR2 FQNEAQ (reference sequence). For the CDR3, the DNA is TGTGCCAGCAGTAGCGGCTCTAACACTGAAGCTTTCTTT. Amino acid sequence: CASSSGSNTEAFF.

J is TRBJ2-7 and V is TRBV5-5, with a tentative D call TRBD1 (5 bases). The germline CDR1 and CDR2 sequences are SGHKS and YYEKEE (reference sequence). The CDR3 has 14 amino acids. Trimming left V 0 bases short and J 5 bases short, with 12 bases between. The CDR3 loop reads CASSLASGFDEQYF. The CDR3 DNA reads TGTGCCAGCAGCTTGGCCTCAGGGTTCGACGAGCAGTACTTC.

This clone showed up just once. This chain links TRBV7-6 with TRBJ2-1, with 13 bases identical to TRBD2. Looked up from germline, CDR1 is SGHVS and CDR2 is FNYEAQ. The CDR3 runs 18 residues. V lost 4 bases, J lost 6 bases, and 12 bases stayed unmatched. CDR3 sequence: CASSYFQRLAGGPNEQFF. The CDR3 nucleotides read TGTGCCAGCAGCTATTTCCAAAGACTAGCGGGAGGTCCCAATGAGCAGTTCTTC.

The chain employs TRBV28 and TRBJ2-5; 7 bases are shared with TRBD1. Per the germline V gene, CDR1 is MDHEN and CDR2 is SYDVKM. This CDR3 comprises 14 residues. V lost 2 bases to trimming and J lost 4 bases; unmatched junction nucleotides: 4. This chain's CDR3 is CASSLTGVAETQYF. The CDR3 bases are TGTGCCAGCAGTTTAACAGGGGTGGCAGAGACCCAGTACTTC. The entire variable domain, with the rest obtained from reference TRBV28 and TRBJ2-5, is as follows: DVKVTQSSRYLVKRTGEKVFLECVQDMDHENMFWYRQDPGLGLRLIYFSYDVKMKEKGDIPEGYSVSREKKERFSLILESASTNQTSMYLCASSLTGVAETQYFGPGTRLLVL.

The chain employs TRBV4-1 and TRBJ2-5, with 7 bases that match TRBD1. Germline V gives CDR1 MGHRA, CDR2 YSYEKL. V lost 4 bases, J lost 5 bases, and 13 bases stayed unmatched. The length of the CDR3 is 16 residues. In DNA, the CDR3 is TGCGCCAGCAGCCGCCTTTCAACAGGGGTAGGGGAGACCCAGTACTTC. It yields the protein CASSRLSTGVGETQYF.

This clone has more than one count but fewer than ten. The chain is built from TRBV6-1 and TRBJ1-2; TRBD1 is a possible D gene (6 bases). The germline CDR1 and CDR2 sequences are MNHNS and SASEGT. This CDR3 is 13 amino acids long. V lost 9 bases to trimming and J lost 7 bases, with 18 bases between them. Here the CDR3 reads CASSKDSSRGYTF. The CDR3 DNA is TGTGCCAGTTCTAAGGACAGTTCTCGTGGCTACACCTTC.

This clone was seen only once. The chain uses TRBV6-5 and TRBJ2-1; 8 nucleotides align to TRBD2. The CDR3 spans 16 residues. CDR1 and CDR2 from the germline V gene are MNHEY and SVGAGI. The V gene end was trimmed by 0 bases and the J gene end by 2 bases; junction bases not matched to a gene: 3. The CDR3 reads CASSYSPAGAYNEQFF. DNA of the CDR3: TGTGCCAGCAGTTACTCCCCAGCGGGGGCCTACAATGAGCAGTTCTTC.

The chain couples TRBV10-3 to TRBJ2-7, with 10 bases aligning to TRBD2. CDR3 length: 15 residues. Germline CDR1 ENHRY, CDR2 SYGVKD. V trimming: 3 bases; J trimming: 2 bases; junction bases outside the gene matches: 4. The CDR3 nucleotides are TGTGCCATCAGTGACGTCCTAGCGGGAGCCTACGAGCAGTACTTC. It encodes CAISDVLAGAYEQYF.

This rearrangement joins TRBV27 to TRBJ2-1; 10 bases align to TRBD2. Germline trimming cut 7 bases from V and 4 bases from J; bases unmatched to any gene: 10. The CDR3 extends over 16 amino acids. Germline values: CDR1 MNHEY, CDR2 SMNVEV (reference sequence). CDR3 in DNA: TGTGCCAGCATCCGATTAGCTAGCGGGAGATACAATGAGCAGTTCTTC. Residues: CASIRLASGRYNEQFF.

J is TRBJ1-4 and V is TRBV28; 8 positions agree with TRBD1. CDR3 length: 14 amino acids. V lost 5 bases to trimming and J lost 7 bases; unmatched junction nucleotides: 6. The germline gives CDR1 MDHEN, CDR2 SYDVKM. CDR3 loop: CASSQDRVIEKLFF. As DNA, the CDR3 is TGTGCCAGCAGTCAGGACAGGGTGATTGAAAAACTGTTTTTT.

This clone has more than one count but fewer than ten. The DNA of the CDR3 is TGTGCCAGCAGACCACTAGCGGGAGGTACAGATACGCAGTATTTT. Protein: CASRPLAGGTDTQYF. The chain carries TRBV6-6 and TRBJ2-3, with TRBD2 matching over 12 bases. V was clipped by 6 bases and J by 3 bases; unmatched bases: 4. The CDR3 extends over 15 amino acids. Germline V CDR1 and CDR2: MNHNY, SVGAGI (reference sequence).

This chain connects TRBV14 to TRBJ2-1; TRBD2 aligns across 8 bases. CDR1 is SGHDN and CDR2 is FVKESK in the germline V gene. V dropped 4 bases and J dropped 5; count of bases not matched to a gene: 10. The CDR3 totals 16 residues. Here the CDR3 DNA reads TGTGCCAGCAGCCTTCTGAGTAGCGGGAAAAACAATGAGCAGTTCTTC. Its protein is CASSLLSSGKNNEQFF.

This clone showed up just a few times. This sequence joins TRBV11-3 and TRBJ1-1; D not resolved. Trimming cost V 1 base and J 8 bases, with 8 bases left between them. The CDR3 loop spans 12 amino acids. Germline lookup yields CDR1 SGHNT and CDR2 YENEEA. Written as DNA, the CDR3 is TGTGCCAGCAGCTTAGGGCTGGGCGAAGCTTTCTTT. Translating it yields CASSLGLGEAFF.

A single count supports this clone. The CDR3 reads CASAGSDNSPLHF. The CDR3 DNA follows: TGTGCCAGCGCAGGGTCGGATAATTCACCCCTCCACTTT. The chain links TRBV28 to TRBJ1-6, with D possibly being TRBD1 (5 bases). From germline, CDR1 is MDHEN and CDR2 SYDVKM. This CDR3 region has 13 residues. V gave up 8 bases and J gave up 5 bases, with 10 bases separating them.

This clone has a single count. This chain's CDR3 is CASSLLPQTSGSSYNEQFF. Here the CDR3 DNA reads TGTGCCAGCAGCCTCCTCCCCCAGACTAGCGGGAGTTCCTACAATGAGCAGTTCTTC. The gene calls are TRBV5-6 and TRBJ2-1; TRBD2 matches at 12 bases. This CDR3 has 19 residues. Unmatched junction bases numbered 12, after V lost 4 bases and J lost 1 base. Germline CDR1 reads SGHDT; CDR2 reads YYEEEE.

This sequence joins TRBV11-3 and TRBJ2-2; D might be TRBD1 (6 bases). This CDR3 comprises 15 residues. The germline V and J ends were trimmed by 4 bases and 4 bases, with 13 bases remaining between them. From germline, CDR1 is SGHNT and CDR2 YENEEA. The CDR3: CASSSLAGATGELFF. The CDR3 bases are TGTGCCAGCAGCTCCTTGGCAGGGGCCACCGGGGAGCTGTTTTTT.

The V and J genes are TRBV18 and TRBJ2-5; weak D call: TRBD2 (6 bases). The CDR3 extends over 15 amino acids. Between the trimmed V and J ends, which lost 2 bases and 5 bases, there was a span of 15 bases. Germline CDR1 and CDR2: KGHSH and LQKENI. CDR3: CASSPKGGTPETQYF. CDR3 bases: TGTGCCAGCTCACCAAAGGGTGGGACTCCGGAGACCCAGTACTTC.